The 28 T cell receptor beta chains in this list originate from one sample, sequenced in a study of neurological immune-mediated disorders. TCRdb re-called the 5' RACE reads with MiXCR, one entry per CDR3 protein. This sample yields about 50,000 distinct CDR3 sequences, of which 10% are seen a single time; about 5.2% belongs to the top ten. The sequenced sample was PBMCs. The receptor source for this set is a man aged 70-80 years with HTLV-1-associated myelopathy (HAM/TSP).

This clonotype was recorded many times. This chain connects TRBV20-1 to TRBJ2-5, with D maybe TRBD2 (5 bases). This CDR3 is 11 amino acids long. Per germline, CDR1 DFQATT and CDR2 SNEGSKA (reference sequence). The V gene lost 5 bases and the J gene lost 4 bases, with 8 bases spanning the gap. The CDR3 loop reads CSAEEAETQYF. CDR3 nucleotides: TGCAGTGCTGAGGAGGCAGAGACCCAGTACTTC.

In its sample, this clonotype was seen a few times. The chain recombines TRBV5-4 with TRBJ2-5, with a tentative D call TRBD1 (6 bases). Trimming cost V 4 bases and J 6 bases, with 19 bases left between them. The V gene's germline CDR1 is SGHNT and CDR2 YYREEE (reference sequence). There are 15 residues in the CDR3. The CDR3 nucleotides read TGTGCCAGCAGCGTTCCGGACAGACCGAAGAAGACCCAGTACTTC. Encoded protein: CASSVPDRPKKTQYF.

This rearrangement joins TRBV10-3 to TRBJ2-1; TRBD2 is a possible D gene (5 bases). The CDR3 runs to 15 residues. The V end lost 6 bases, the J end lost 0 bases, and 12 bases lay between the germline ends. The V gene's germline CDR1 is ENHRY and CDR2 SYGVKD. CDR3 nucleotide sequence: TGTGCCATCAGGGAACATACTAGCTCCTACAATGAGCAGTTCTTC. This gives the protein CAIREHTSSYNEQFF.

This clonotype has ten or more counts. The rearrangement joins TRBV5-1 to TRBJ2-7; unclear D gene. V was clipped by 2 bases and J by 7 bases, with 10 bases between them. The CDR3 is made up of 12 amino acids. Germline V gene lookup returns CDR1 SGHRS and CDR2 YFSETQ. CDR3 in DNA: TGCGCCAGCAGCTTAGACCTGAGGGAGCAGTACTTC. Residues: CASSLDLREQYF.

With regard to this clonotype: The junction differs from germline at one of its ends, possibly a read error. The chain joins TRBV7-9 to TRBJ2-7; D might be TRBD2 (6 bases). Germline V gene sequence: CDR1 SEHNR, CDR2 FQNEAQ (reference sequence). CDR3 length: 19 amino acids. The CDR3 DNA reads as TGTGCCAACAGCTTATACCCCCCCTTGTCTAGCGCGCGCTCCTACGAGCAGTACTTC. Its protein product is CANSLYPPLSSARSYEQYF.

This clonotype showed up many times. Written as DNA, the CDR3 is TGTGCCAGCAGCTTAGGTTCGCTAGCGGGGCTTAATGAGCAGTTCTTC. Protein sequence: CASSLGSLAGLNEQFF. This chain connects TRBV7-2 to TRBJ2-1; TRBD2 matches at 9 bases. The V gene's germline CDR1 is SGHTA and CDR2 FQGNSA. This CDR3 has 16 amino acids. V shed 1 base and J 7 bases; nucleotides not matched to a gene: 8.

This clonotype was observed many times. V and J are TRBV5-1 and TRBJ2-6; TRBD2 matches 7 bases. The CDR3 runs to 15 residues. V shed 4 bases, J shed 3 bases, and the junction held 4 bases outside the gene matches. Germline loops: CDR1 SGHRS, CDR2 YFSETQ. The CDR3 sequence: CASSATSFGANVLTF. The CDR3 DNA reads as TGCGCCAGCAGCGCGACTAGCTTTGGGGCCAACGTCCTGACTTTC.

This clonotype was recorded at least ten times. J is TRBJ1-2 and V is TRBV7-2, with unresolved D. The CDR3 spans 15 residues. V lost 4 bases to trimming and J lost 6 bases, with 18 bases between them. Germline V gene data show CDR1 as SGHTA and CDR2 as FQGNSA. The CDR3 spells CASSSSIRTPDGYTF. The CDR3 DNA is TGTGCCAGCAGCTCCTCAATCCGGACCCCTGATGGCTACACCTTC.

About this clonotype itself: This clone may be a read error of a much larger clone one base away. CDR3 sequence reads: CAILGWGDTQYF. The CDR3, as DNA: TGTGCCATCCTCGGGTGGGGGGATACGCAGTATTTT. The V gene is TRBV12-3 or TRBV12-4, the J gene TRBJ2-3, with D perhaps matching TRBD1 or TRBD2 (5 bases each). Trimming stripped 10 bases from V and 6 bases from J, with 14 bases between. This CDR3 has 12 residues.

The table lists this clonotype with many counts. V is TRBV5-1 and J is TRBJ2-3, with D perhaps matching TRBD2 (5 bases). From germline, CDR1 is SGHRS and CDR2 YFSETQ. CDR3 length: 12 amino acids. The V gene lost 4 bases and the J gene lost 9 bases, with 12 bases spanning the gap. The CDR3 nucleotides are TGCGCCAGCAGCCCCTTTGGGGAGACGCAGTATTTT. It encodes CASSPFGETQYF.

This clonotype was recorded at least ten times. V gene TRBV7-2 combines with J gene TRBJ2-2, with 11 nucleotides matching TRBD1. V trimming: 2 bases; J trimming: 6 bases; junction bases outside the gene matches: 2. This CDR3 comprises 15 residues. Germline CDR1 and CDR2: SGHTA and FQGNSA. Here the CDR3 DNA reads TGTGCCAGCAGCTTAAAGGGACAGGGGGCCGGGGAGCTGTTTTTT. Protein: CASSLKGQGAGELFF.

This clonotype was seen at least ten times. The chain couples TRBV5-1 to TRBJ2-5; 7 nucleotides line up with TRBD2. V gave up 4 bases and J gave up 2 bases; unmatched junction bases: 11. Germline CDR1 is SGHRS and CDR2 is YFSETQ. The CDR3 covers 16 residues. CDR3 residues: CASSPGWGGLQETQYF. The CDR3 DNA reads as TGCGCCAGCAGCCCGGGCTGGGGGGGGTTACAAGAGACCCAGTACTTC.

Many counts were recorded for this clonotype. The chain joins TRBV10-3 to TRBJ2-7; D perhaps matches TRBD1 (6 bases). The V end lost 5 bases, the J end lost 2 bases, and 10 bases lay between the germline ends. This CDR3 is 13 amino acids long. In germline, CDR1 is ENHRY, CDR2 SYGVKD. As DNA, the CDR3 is TGTGCCATCAGTCGAGACAGGCCCTACGAGCAGTACTTC. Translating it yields CAISRDRPYEQYF.

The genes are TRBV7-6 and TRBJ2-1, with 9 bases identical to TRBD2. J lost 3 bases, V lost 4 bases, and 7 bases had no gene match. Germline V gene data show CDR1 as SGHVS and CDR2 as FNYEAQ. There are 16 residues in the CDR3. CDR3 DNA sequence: TGTGCCAGCAGCTCCGAGGCGGGAGGGAACTACAATGAGCAGTTCTTC. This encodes CASSSEAGGNYNEQFF.

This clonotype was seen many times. In nucleotides, the CDR3 is TGCAGTGCTAGAGAACAGCCCCTTTCCAAAAACATTCAGTACTTC. Translated: CSAREQPLSKNIQYF. The chain is built from TRBV20-1 and TRBJ2-4; no reliable D call. The CDR3 has 15 amino acids. Trimming cost V 0 bases and J 2 bases, with 11 bases left between them. The germline V gene has CDR1 DFQATT and CDR2 SNEGSKA (reference sequence).

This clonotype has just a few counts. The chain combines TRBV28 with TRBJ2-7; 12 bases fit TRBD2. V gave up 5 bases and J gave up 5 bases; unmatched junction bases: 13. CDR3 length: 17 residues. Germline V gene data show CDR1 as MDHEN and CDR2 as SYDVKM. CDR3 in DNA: TGTGCCAGCAGTCGACGGACTAGCGGGATTAAATTTCACGAGCAGTACTTC. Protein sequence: CASSRRTSGIKFHEQYF.

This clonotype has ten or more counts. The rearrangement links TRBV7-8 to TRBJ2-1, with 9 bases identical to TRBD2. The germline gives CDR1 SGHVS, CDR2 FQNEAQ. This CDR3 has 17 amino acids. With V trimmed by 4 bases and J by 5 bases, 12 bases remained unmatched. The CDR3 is CASSSSAGLAGNNEQFF. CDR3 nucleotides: TGTGCCAGCAGCTCGTCTGCGGGGCTAGCGGGAAACAATGAGCAGTTCTTC.

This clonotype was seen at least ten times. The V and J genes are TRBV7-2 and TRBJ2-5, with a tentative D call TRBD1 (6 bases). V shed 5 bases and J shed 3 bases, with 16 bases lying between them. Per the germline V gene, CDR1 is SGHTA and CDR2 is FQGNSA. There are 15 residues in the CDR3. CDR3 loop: CASSPNGQPEETQYF. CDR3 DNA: TGTGCCAGCAGCCCGAACGGACAGCCTGAAGAGACCCAGTACTTC.

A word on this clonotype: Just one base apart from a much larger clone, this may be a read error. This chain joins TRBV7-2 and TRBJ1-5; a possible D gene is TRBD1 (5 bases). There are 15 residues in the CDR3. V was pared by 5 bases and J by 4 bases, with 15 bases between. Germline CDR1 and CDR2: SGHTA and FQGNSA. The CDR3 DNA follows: TGTGCCAGCAGCCGAGTCAGGGAACGGAATCAGCCCCAGCATTTT. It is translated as CASSRVRERNQPQHF.

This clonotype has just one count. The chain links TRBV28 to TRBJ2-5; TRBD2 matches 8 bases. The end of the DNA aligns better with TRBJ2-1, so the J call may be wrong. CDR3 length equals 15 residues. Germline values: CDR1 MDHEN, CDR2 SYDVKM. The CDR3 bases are TGTGCCAGCACCGGGACAAGCGGGAGTGCAGAGACCCAGTTCTTC. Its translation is CASTGTSGSAETQFF.

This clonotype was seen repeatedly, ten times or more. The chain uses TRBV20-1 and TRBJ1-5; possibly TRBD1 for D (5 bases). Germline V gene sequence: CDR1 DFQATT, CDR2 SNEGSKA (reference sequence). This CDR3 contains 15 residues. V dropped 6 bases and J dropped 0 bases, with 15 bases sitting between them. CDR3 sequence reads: CSASRGETSNQPQHF. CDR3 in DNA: TGCAGTGCCTCCCGGGGGGAAACTAGCAATCAGCCCCAGCATTTT.

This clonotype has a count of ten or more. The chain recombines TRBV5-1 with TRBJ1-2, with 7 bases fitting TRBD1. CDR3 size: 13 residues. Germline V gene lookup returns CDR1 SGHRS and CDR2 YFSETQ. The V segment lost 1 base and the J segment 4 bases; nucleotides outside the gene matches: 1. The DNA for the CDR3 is TGCGCCAGCAGCTTGAGGGGGCTCTATGGCTACACCTTC. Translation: CASSLRGLYGYTF.

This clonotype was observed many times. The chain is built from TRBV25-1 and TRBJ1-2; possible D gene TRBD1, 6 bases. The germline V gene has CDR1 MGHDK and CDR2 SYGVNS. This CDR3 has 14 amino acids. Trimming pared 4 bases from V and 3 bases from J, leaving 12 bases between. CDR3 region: CASSGGGGYYGYTF. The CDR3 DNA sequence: TGTGCCAGCAGTGGGGGAGGGGGATACTATGGCTACACCTTC.

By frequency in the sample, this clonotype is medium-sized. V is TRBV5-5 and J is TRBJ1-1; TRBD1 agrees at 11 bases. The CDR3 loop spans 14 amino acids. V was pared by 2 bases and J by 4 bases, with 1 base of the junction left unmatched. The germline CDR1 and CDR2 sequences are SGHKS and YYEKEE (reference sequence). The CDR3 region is CASSFGTGGTEAFF. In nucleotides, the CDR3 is TGTGCCAGCAGCTTCGGGACAGGGGGCACTGAAGCTTTCTTT.

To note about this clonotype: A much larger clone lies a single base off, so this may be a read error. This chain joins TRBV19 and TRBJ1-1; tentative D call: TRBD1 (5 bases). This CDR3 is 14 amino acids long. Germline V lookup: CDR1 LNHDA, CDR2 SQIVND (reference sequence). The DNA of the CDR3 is TGTGCCAGTATTCAACCGGGGCTGAACACTGAAGCTTTATTT. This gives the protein CASIQPGLNTEALF.

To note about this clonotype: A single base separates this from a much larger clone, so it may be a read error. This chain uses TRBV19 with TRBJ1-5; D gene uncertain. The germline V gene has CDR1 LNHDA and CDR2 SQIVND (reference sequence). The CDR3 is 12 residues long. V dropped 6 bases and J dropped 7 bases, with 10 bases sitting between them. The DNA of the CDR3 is TGTGCCAGTAGAACCAAAAGCCAGCCCCAGCATTTT. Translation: CASRTKSQPQHF.

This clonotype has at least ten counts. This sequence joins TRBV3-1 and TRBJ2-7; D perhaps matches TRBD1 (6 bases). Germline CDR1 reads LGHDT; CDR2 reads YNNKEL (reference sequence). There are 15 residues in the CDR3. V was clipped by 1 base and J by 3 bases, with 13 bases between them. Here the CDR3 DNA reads TGTGCCAGCAGCCAAGGGGGGCGGGTAAACTACGAGCAGTACTTC. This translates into CASSQGGRVNYEQYF.

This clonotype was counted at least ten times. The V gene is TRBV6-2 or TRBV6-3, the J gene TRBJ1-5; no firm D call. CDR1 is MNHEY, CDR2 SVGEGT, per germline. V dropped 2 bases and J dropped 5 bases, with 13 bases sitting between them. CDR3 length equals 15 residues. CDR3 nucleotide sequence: TGTGCCAGCAGTTACCGCAGCGACCGGTATCAGCCCCAGCATTTT. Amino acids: CASSYRSDRYQPQHF.